This T cell receptor beta chain was recorded in a study of blood T cell repertoires in COVID-19. Background on the study: COVID-19 samples, acute and convalescent, were from the United States, Italy and Spain. PBMCs, B-cell-depleted T cells, or T cells were the source of the cDNA or gDNA that made up the material.

The CDR3 covers 15 residues. V lost 0 bases to trimming and J lost 4 bases, with 13 bases between them. Germline-derived CDR1 and CDR2 are MNHEY and SVGAGI. This clone showed up just once. Profiled with immunoSEQ multiplex PCR; TCRdb holds only in-frame clones, not every one. Here the sample spans under 500,000 clones, 70% to 90% being singletons. The sequencing sample was made of PBMCs or T cells enriched from blood (not recorded which). This chain uses TRBV6-5 with TRBJ2-7, with D tentatively TRBD2 (6 bases). This TCR was sampled from a woman aged 18-29 years with acute COVID-19. The CDR3 protein is CASSYSSGSGYEQYF. The DNA for the CDR3 is TGTGCCAGCAGTTACTCATCCGGGAGTGGATACGAGCAGTACTTC.